These 15 T cell receptor beta chains came from one sample sequenced in a study of T-cell reconstitution after alpha-beta-depleted transplantation in children. TCRbeta library preparation incorporated unique molecular identifiers. TCRdb redid the calling of the PCR reads with MiXCR, one entry per CDR3 protein. The sample lists a few hundred thousand distinct CDR3 sequences; 9% to 10% were seen once. The sequencing used PBMCs from the stem cell graft donor, collected from the stem cell graft. Every receptor here comes from a human donor who donated a stem cell graft to a child with SCID.

This clonotype was observed a single time. This chain links TRBV7-6 with TRBJ1-2; TRBD1 agrees at 9 bases. V shed 1 base, J shed 8 bases, and the junction held 11 bases outside the gene matches. Germline loops: CDR1 SGHVS, CDR2 FNYEAQ. This CDR3 spans 16 amino acids. DNA of the CDR3: TGTGCCAGCAGCTTAGGAGGCCTACAGGGGGCCAAAGGCTACACCTTC. It encodes CASSLGGLQGAKGYTF. The variable domain in full, with the rest retrieved from reference TRBV7-6 and TRBJ1-2, is GAGVSQSPRYKVTKRGQDVALRCDPISGHVSLYWYRQALGQGPEFLTYFNYEAQQDKSGLPNDRFSAERPEGSISTLTIQRTEQRDSAMYRCASSLGGLQGAKGYTFGSGTRLTVV.

This clonotype was observed a few times. CDR3 amino acids: CSVGEGQGIGYTF. The CDR3 nucleotides are TGCAGCGTTGGGGAGGGACAGGGGATTGGCTACACCTTC. J is TRBJ1-2 and V is TRBV29-1; 10 positions agree with TRBD1. Germline CDR1 is SQVTM and CDR2 is ANQGSEA. J was trimmed by 7 bases and V by 4 bases; bases with no gene match: 6. The CDR3 sequence is 13 residues long.

This clonotype was seen ten or more times. DNA for the CDR3: TGCGCCAGCAGCCTAACTACGGACAGGGGAAAGGATGGCTACACCTTC. Residues: CASSLTTDRGKDGYTF. The chain uses TRBV5-1 and TRBJ1-2, with 9 bases matching TRBD1. This CDR3 contains 16 residues. The ends lost 4 bases at V and 6 bases at J; junction bases unmatched: 13. CDR1 and CDR2 (germline): SGHRS, YFSETQ.

This clonotype was observed many times. The chain links TRBV7-2 to TRBJ1-2, with a weak D call TRBD1 (5 bases). V lost 2 bases and J lost 8, with 24 bases in between. Germline-derived CDR1 and CDR2 are SGHTA and FQGNSA. CDR3 length: 17 amino acids. The CDR3 nucleotides are TGTGCCAGCAGCTTATCTAGGGATCCAGGGATCTCACGGGGCTACACCTTC. It translates to CASSLSRDPGISRGYTF.

This clonotype was counted ten times or more. The chain combines TRBV20-1 with TRBJ1-5; a weak D match, TRBD1 (5 bases). In germline, CDR1 is DFQATT, CDR2 SNEGSKA (reference sequence). V lost 3 bases, J lost 0 bases, and 12 bases lay in between. The CDR3 is 15 amino acids. This CDR3 is CSARRGEYSNQPQHF. Written as DNA, the CDR3 is TGCAGTGCTAGGCGGGGGGAATATAGCAATCAGCCCCAGCATTTT.

This clonotype was seen ten or more times. This rearrangement joins TRBV7-2 to TRBJ2-1, with D hard to call. The CDR3 has 15 amino acids. V shed 5 bases and J shed 10 bases, with 21 bases lying between them. The germline V gene has CDR1 SGHTA and CDR2 FQGNSA. In DNA form, the CDR3 reads TGTGCCAGCAGCCCCCCCACTAAGGCAAGCAGGGAGCAGTTCTTC. It codes for CASSPPTKASREQFF.

The table lists this clonotype with many counts. The chain employs TRBV4-1 and TRBJ2-7, with a possible D match to TRBD1 (5 bases). Trimming took 4 bases from V and 3 from J, leaving 19 bases between them. The germline V gene encodes CDR1 MGHRA and CDR2 YSYEKL. The CDR3 contains 16 residues. This chain's CDR3 is CASSPRFSRASYEQYF. The CDR3 nucleotides read TGCGCCAGCAGCCCCCGTTTCTCCAGGGCGAGCTACGAGCAGTACTTC.

This clonotype was found many times. This chain links TRBV27 with TRBJ2-1; no clear D gene. V lost 3 bases to trimming and J lost 4 bases, with 28 bases between them. The CDR3 is made up of 20 amino acids. CDR1 MNHEY and CDR2 SMNVEV come from the germline V gene (reference sequence). This chain's CDR3 is CASSFLRSGIPMALYNEQFF. The CDR3 bases are TGTGCCAGCAGTTTCCTCCGGTCTGGCATCCCCATGGCCCTTTACAATGAGCAGTTCTTC.

This clonotype came up many times. The rearrangement links TRBV5-5 to TRBJ2-7; weak D call: TRBD1 (5 bases). The CDR3 has 13 amino acids. The germline V gene encodes CDR1 SGHKS and CDR2 YYEKEE (reference sequence). V was cut by 5 bases and J by 3 bases, with 12 bases left in between. CDR3 sequence reads: CASRPTANYEQYF. CDR3 DNA: TGTGCCAGCAGGCCGACAGCCAACTACGAGCAGTACTTC.

Many counts were recorded for this clonotype. The genes are TRBV7-9 and TRBJ2-1, with D uncertain. This CDR3 is 14 amino acids long. The germline V gene encodes CDR1 SEHNR and CDR2 FQNEAQ (reference sequence). V was trimmed by 5 bases and J by 3 bases, leaving 11 bases between them. CDR3 coding DNA: TGTGCCAGCAGCCCCTCAATCGTCTACAATGAGCAGTTCTTC. The encoded protein is CASSPSIVYNEQFF.

The CDR3 here is CSASLDQPQHF. The CDR3 nucleotides are TGCAGTGCTAGTTTGGATCAGCCCCAGCATTTT. J is TRBJ1-5 and V is TRBV20-1, with unresolved D. The ends were cut back, 3 bases at V and 5 bases at J, with 5 bases in the middle. Germline V gene data show CDR1 as DFQATT and CDR2 as SNEGSKA (reference sequence). The CDR3 is 11 residues long.

This clonotype was detected ten times or more. Relative to the germline gene, one junction end is altered; a read error may explain this. This rearrangement joins TRBV3-1 to TRBJ1-1, with TRBD1 matching 9 bases. The CDR3 consists of 13 residues. Germline assignment: CDR1 LGHDT and CDR2 YNNKEL (reference sequence). The CDR3 region is CASSATGGTEAFF. The CDR3 nucleotides are TGCGCCAGCAGCGCGACAGGGGGCACTGAAGCTTTCTTT.

This clonotype was recorded many times. The CDR3 nucleotides read TGCAGTGCTAGAAGACAGGGGGACACCTACGAGCAGTACTTC. Amino acid sequence: CSARRQGDTYEQYF. The chain has TRBV20-1 and TRBJ2-7; 9 bases are shared with TRBD1. With V trimmed by 2 bases and J by 2 bases, 4 bases remained unmatched. Germline V lookup: CDR1 DFQATT, CDR2 SNEGSKA (reference sequence). The CDR3 is 14 amino acids.

This clonotype was recorded at least ten times. This chain connects TRBV5-1 to TRBJ2-3; a possible D gene is TRBD1 (6 bases). Germline values: CDR1 SGHRS, CDR2 YFSETQ. V was trimmed by 1 base and J by 2 bases, leaving 11 bases between them. The CDR3 consists of 15 residues. In DNA, the CDR3 is TGCGCCAGCAGCTTGTTGGGGGCCCCCACAGATACGCAGTATTTT. Translation gives CASSLLGAPTDTQYF.

As for this clonotype: A read error may produce the germline difference seen at one junction end. The V and J genes are TRBV7-6 and TRBJ2-5, with D perhaps TRBD1 or TRBD2 (5 bases each). This CDR3 has 14 residues. Germline V lookup: CDR1 SGHVS, CDR2 FNYEAQ. The CDR3 sequence: CASSLGTAQEPQYF. The CDR3, as DNA: TGTGCCAGCAGCCTGGGGACGGCTCAAGAGCCCCAGTACTTC.